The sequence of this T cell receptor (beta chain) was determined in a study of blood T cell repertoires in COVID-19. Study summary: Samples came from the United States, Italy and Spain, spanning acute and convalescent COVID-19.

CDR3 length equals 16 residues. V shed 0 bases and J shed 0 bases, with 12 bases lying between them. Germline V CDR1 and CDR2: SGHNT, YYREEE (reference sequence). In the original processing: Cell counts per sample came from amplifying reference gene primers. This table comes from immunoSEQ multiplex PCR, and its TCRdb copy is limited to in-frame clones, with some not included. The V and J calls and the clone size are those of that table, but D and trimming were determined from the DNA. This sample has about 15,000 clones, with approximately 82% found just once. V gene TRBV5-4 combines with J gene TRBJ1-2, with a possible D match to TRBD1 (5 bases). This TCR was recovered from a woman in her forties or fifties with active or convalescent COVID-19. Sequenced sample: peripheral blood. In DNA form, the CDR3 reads TGTGCCAGCAGCTTGGCGGTGGGGCCTCCTAACTATGGCTACACCTTC. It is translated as CASSLAVGPPNYGYTF. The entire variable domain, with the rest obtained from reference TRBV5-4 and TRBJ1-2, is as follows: ETGVTQSPTHLIKTRGQQVTLRCSSQSGHNTVSWYQQALGQGPQFIFQYYREEENGRGNFPPRFSGLQFPNYSSELNVNALELDDSALYLCASSLAVGPPNYGYTFGSGTRLTVV.